The sequence of this T cell receptor (beta chain) was determined in a study of T cells in Graves' hyperthyroidism and ophthalmopathy. Across the study: Staff took peripheral blood when the initial diagnosis was made, before any treatment began.

Study findings and constraints: Ophthalmopathy, which appeared later, was predicted by the model a median roughly 6.5 months before onset.

Hyperthyroidism was newly diagnosed in patients aged 18 to 65 (duration under 2 months). The CDR3 regions of TCR beta were amplified from RNA transcripts. First-round RT-PCR targeting the TCR CDR3 was performed with the HTBI primer set. TCRdb ran MiXCR on the multiplex PCR reads and lists one entry per CDR3 protein. Of about 560,000 distinct CDR3 sequences listed, approximately 15% are singletons. Germline CDR1 reads SGHRS; CDR2 reads YFSETQ. The CDR3 is 15 residues long. V lost 1 base and J 4 bases, leaving 9 bases between the germline ends. A remark on this clonotype: Its specificity is unknown.

This chain connects TRBV5-1 to TRBJ1-6, with D possibly being TRBD1 (6 bases). The TCR was taken from a woman aged 18-35 years with Graves' hyperthyroidism. The sequenced sample consisted of blood. The CDR3 nucleotides are TGCGCCAGCAGCTTGCCCGGACAGTATAATTCACCCCTCCACTTT. Its protein product is CASSLPGQYNSPLHF.